The clone carrying this T cell receptor (beta chain) was seen just once. The germline gene is not matched at one end of the junction; a read error may be the cause. These data belong to a study of blood T cell repertoires in COVID-19. At the level of the study: The United States, Italy and Spain supplied acute and convalescent COVID-19 samples. Sources were T cells, B-cell-depleted T cells, or PBMCs; the material itself was cDNA or gDNA.

The CDR3 totals 13 residues. The germline CDR1 and CDR2 sequences are SGHTA and FQGTGA. This table comes from immunoSEQ multiplex PCR, and its TCRdb copy is limited to in-frame clones, with some not included. The sample holds roughly 380,000 clones, roughly 84% seen once. The sequenced sample consisted of PBMCs or T cells enriched from blood (not recorded which). The chain uses TRBV7-3 and TRBJ1-1; 7 nucleotides align to TRBD1. The sequence was obtained from a woman younger than 45 who had recovered from COVID-19. The DNA of the CDR3 is TGTGCCAGCAGCCTAACAGGGGTAACTGAAGCTTTCTTT. This encodes CASSLTGVTEAFF.